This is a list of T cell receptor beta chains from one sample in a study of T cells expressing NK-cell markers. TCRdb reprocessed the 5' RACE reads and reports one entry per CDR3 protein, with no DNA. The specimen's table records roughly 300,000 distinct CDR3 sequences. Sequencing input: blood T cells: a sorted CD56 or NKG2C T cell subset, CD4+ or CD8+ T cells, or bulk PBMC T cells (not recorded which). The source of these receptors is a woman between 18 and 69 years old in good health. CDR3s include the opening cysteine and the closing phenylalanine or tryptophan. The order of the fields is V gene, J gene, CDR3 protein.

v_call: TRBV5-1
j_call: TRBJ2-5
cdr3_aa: CASSLADAGQETQYF

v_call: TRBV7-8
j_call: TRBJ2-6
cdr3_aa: CASSSGSASGANVLTF

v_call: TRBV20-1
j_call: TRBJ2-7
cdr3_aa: CSASWRRGSDEQYF

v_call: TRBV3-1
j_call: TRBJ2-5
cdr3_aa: CASSTGWGVDQETQYF

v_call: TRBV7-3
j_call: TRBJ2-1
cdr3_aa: CASSEYNDEQFF

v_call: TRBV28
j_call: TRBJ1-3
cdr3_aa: CASSWSYSGNTIYF

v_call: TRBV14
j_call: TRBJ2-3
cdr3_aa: CANQQAATQYF

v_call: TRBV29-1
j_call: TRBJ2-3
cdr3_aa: CSVDGGAGTDTQYF

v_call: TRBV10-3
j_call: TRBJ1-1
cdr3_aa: CAISESGVYTEAFF

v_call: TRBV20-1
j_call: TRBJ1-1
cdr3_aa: CSAREAGTEAFF

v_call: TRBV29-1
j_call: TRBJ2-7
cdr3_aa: CSAHPGTSIHEQYF

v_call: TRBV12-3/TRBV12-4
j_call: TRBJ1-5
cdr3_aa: CASSLAPGPQHF

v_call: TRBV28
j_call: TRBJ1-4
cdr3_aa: CASSLSNEKLFF

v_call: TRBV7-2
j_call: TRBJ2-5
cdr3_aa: CASSPTGSGEGETQYF

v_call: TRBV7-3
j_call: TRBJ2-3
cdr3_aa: CASSPNRDQLDTQYF

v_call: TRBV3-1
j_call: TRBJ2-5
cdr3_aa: CASSPSGRGMKTQYF

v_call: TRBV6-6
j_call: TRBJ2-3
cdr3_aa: CASTQLIRDTQYF

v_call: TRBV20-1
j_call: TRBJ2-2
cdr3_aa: CSASTGATGELFF

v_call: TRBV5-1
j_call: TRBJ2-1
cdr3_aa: CASSLWVSDSYNEQFF

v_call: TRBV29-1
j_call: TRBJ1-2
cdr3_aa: CSVPFGLTSGYTF

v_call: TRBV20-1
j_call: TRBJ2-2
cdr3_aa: CSARVTGELFF

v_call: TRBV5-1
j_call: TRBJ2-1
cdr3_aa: CASSSRGQSNEQFF

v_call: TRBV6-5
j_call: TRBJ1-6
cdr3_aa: CASSYGGAGNSPLHF

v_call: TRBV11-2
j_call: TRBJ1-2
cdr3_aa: CASSLDRVRGYTF

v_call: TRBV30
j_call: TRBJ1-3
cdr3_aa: CAWTINTGSGNTIYF

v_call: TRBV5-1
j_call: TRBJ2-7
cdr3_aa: CASSLSGTTYEQYF

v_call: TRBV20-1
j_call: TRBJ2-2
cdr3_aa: CSARGSPGRDPTGELFF

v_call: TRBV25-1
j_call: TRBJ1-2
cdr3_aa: CASRGTWVHGYTF

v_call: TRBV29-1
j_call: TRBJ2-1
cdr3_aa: CSVERGSNYNEQFF

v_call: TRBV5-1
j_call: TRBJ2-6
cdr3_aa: CASSLLTSTSGANVLTF

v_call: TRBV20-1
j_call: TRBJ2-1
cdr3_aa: CSARPLREQFF

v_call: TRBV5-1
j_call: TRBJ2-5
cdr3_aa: CASSHSGQGETQYF

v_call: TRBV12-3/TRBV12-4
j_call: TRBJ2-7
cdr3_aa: CASSPGTGRFYEQYF

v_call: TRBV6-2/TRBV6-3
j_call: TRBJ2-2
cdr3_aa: CASSKQGTTGELFF

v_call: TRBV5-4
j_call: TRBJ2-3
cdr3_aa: CASSRGRGQMADTQYF

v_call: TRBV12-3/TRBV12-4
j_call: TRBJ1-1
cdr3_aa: CASSLWNTEAFF

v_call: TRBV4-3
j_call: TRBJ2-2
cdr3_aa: CASSQDRVGTGELFF

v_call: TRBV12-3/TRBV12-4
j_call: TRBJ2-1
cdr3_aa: CASSGTGSLNEQFF

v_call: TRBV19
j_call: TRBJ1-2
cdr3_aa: CASSMWEGLGYTF

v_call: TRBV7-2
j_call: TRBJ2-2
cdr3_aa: CASSLAASGRWDTGELFF

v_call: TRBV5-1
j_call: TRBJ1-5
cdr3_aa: CASSLTTGINQPQHF

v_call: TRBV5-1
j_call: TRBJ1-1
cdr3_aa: CASSLDGTFMNTEAFF

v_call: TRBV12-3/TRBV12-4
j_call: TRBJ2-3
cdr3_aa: CASSPDRGRADTQYF

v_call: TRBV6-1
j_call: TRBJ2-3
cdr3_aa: CASSPGWLGQGGATDTQYF